The source of this T cell receptor beta chain is a study of neurological immune-mediated disorders. Study-wide results and caveats: Sharing of CDR3 amino acid sequences among expanded clones across subjects was absent, suggesting private repertoires in all groups. HTLV-1-associated myelopathy had the most TCR clonal expansion, and multiple sclerosis had the least, less than healthy controls.

This clonotype was counted at least ten times. Antigen: not known. Synthesis of cDNA was accomplished via 5'RACE employing 10-nucleotide random UMIs. Each sequencing run yielded over 200 million TCR-beta sequences from 15-18 subjects. TCRdb reanalysed the 5' RACE reads using MiXCR and keeps one entry per CDR3 protein. The profile shows about 24,000 distinct CDR3 sequences, around an eighth of them singletons. Trimming took 4 bases from V and 1 from J, leaving 13 bases between them. The germline gives CDR1 DFQATT, CDR2 SNEGSKA (reference sequence). This CDR3 is built from 14 residues. The clonotype originates from a woman in her thirties or forties with HTLV-1-associated myelopathy (HAM/TSP). The V gene is TRBV20-1, the J gene TRBJ1-1; tentatively, D is TRBD1 (6 bases). Sequenced material: PBMCs. The CDR3 loop reads CSAKQTGKNTEAFF. The CDR3 DNA sequence: TGCAGTGCTAAACAGACAGGAAAGAACACTGAAGCTTTCTTT.